Below, one TCR beta chain is given with its context. The antigen remains unidentified. The sample is drawn from a study of T cell responses to AZD1222 COVID-19 vaccine. As for the study in general: Combined were second doses at about 4 or about 12 weeks.

The protocol was immunoSEQ multiplex PCR, while the TCRdb copy is restricted to in-frame clones and leaves out a portion. Seen here are 52,000 or so clones, around 84% observed once, and the top ten hold 20% to 30%. The ends lost 7 bases at V and 1 base at J; junction bases unmatched: 1. Germline lookup yields CDR1 SNHLY and CDR2 FYNNEI. The CDR3 spans 13 residues. Regarding the study as a whole: Vaccine-associated CD4 TCRs spanned spike, dominant at 160-218 and 743-854.

The sequencing here drew on peripheral blood, taken on day 0 of AZD1222 vaccination. The source of this sequence is an adult in good health. V is TRBV2 and J is TRBJ1-3, with 7 bases lining up with TRBD1. Here the CDR3 DNA reads TGTGCCAGCAAACAGGGGTCTGGAAACACCATATATTTT. Amino acids: CASKQGSGNTIYF.